Listed below are T cell receptor beta chains from one sample, sequenced in a study of shared clonotypes between healthy human individuals. Only in-frame clones appear in the TCRdb table, and some are missing; sequencing was by immunoSEQ multiplex PCR. The repertoire holds some 480,000 clones, with around 80% as singletons. Sequences were obtained from PBMCs. Receptors were obtained from a woman between 40 and 50 years old in good health. Some clones in this sample may be carry-over from other donors' samples. CDR3s include the opening cysteine and the closing phenylalanine or tryptophan. Fields, in order: clone size, D gene, V gene, J gene, CDR3 DNA, CDR3 protein. A D gene is named only where the DNA matches it firmly. A clone size is listed for some rows: how often the clone was seen (once, few, many), or a class if it is expanded.

.,.,TRBV19,TRBJ2-3,TGTGCCAGTAGTGCCGAATTTGCAGATACGCAGTATTTT,CASSAEFADTQYF
.,TRBD2,TRBV7-2,TRBJ2-3,TGTGCCAGCAGCTTCCTACTAGCGGGGAAGGGGGGCACAGATACGCAGTATTTT,CASSFLLAGKGGTDTQYF
.,.,TRBV11-2,TRBJ2-1,TGTGCCAGCAGCCGACGACTGGTTGAGCAGTTCTTC,CASSRRLVEQFF
.,.,TRBV7-9,TRBJ1-3,TGTGCCAGCAGCTTAGACTTCTCTGGAAACACCATATATTTT,CASSLDFSGNTIYF
.,.,TRBV19,TRBJ2-2,TGTGCCAGTAGGGCCTACTCCTTAAACACCGGGGAGCTGTTTTTT,CASRAYSLNTGELFF
.,TRBD2,TRBV13,TRBJ2-7,TGTGCCAGCAGCTTTACTAGCGGGAGGTCGGAGGAGCAGTACTTC,CASSFTSGRSEEQYF
once,TRBD1,TRBV28,TRBJ1-3,TGTGCCAGCAGACCCTCGACAGGGGGAAACACCATATATTTT,CASRPSTGGNTIYF
.,TRBD1,TRBV5-4,TRBJ2-5,TGTGCCAGCAGCTCGACAGGGGTTGAAGAGACCCAGTACTTC,CASSSTGVEETQYF
once,.,TRBV6-6,TRBJ2-7,TGTGCCAGCAGTTACGCCAGGGGGGATTTCTACGAGCAGTACTTC,CASSYARGDFYEQYF
.,.,TRBV10-2,TRBJ1-4,TGCGCCACCCGACGGGGGGTTCAAACTAATGAAAAACTGTTTTTT,CATRRGVQTNEKLFF
.,TRBD2,TRBV19,TRBJ2-1,TGTGCCAGTAGTATAGGGGCGGGAGCCTACAATGAGCAGTTCTTC,CASSIGAGAYNEQFF
.,.,TRBV2,TRBJ1-5,TGTGCCAGCAGTGAAGGGGTCAGGGATCAGCCCCAGCATTTT,CASSEGVRDQPQHF
.,TRBD2,TRBV18,TRBJ2-5,TGTGCCAGCTCTTCCCGGAGCGGGGAGGAAGAGACCCAGTACTTC,CASSSRSGEEETQYF
few,.,TRBV4-2,TRBJ2-1,TGTGCCAGCAGCCAAGATTACCCCGGCGGACCCTACAATGAGCAGTTCTTC,CASSQDYPGGPYNEQFF
.,TRBD1,TRBV10-3,TRBJ2-3,TGTGCCATCAGTGACCCTGGACAGGCCTACGCTAGCACAGATACGCAGTATTTT,CAISDPGQAYASTDTQYF
.,.,TRBV5-1,TRBJ1-4,TGCGCCAGCAGCTCCGGGGGCAATCTCCTTAAATATGAAAAACTGTTTTTT,CASSSGGNLLKYEKLFF
.,.,TRBV5-6,TRBJ2-1,TGTGCCAGCAGCTTGGGCAGATTCAATGAGCAGTTCTTC,CASSLGRFNEQFF
.,.,TRBV18,TRBJ1-6,TGTGCCAGCTCACCAGGGGATAATTCACCCCTCCACTTT,CASSPGDNSPLHF
.,.,TRBV11-3,TRBJ2-3,TGTGCCAGCAGCTTAGGTTCCGGGACCGACACAGATACGCAGTATTTT,CASSLGSGTDTDTQYF
.,TRBD2,TRBV28,TRBJ2-1,TGTGCCAGCAGTCCACTAGCGGGAGGGCCTCGCTACAATGAGCAGTTCTTC,CASSPLAGGPRYNEQFF
.,.,TRBV6-5,TRBJ2-2,TGTGCCACCTCTTGGGGCCACACCGGGGAGCTGTTTTTT,CATSWGHTGELFF
.,TRBD2,TRBV7-3,TRBJ2-2,TGTGCCAGCAGCTTAACGGCGGGAGGGCGCGGGGAGCTGTTTTTT,CASSLTAGGRGELFF
.,TRBD2,TRBV30,TRBJ2-5,TGTGCCTGGAGTGTGAGTGCGATACGGGGGGAGCAGTACTTC,CAWSVSAIRGEQYF
.,.,TRBV6-5,TRBJ2-1,TGTGCCAGCAGTACGACCACTAGGGATGAGCAGTTCTTC,CASSTTTRDEQFF
.,.,TRBV30,TRBJ1-4,TGTGCCTGGAGTGTTGGAGGGGAAGTCGAAAAACTGTTTTTT,CAWSVGGEVEKLFF
.,TRBD2,TRBV2,TRBJ2-1,TGTGCCAGCAGTGAAGAGTCAGGACTAGTCGGTGAGCAGTTCTTC,CASSEESGLVGEQFF
.,TRBD1,TRBV29-1,TRBJ2-1,TGCAGCGCAAAGGTTCCGGGACAGGGGGATGAGCAGTTCTTC,CSAKVPGQGDEQFF
.,.,TRBV28,TRBJ1-2,TGTGCCAGCAGTTTAGAAGATCGCTACTATGGCTACACCTTC,CASSLEDRYYGYTF
few,.,TRBV6-5,TRBJ1-2,TGTGCCAGCAGCTACATGGACAGCCTGGAAGGCTACACCTTC,CASSYMDSLEGYTF
.,.,TRBV6-1,TRBJ1-1,TGTGGCGCCAGCCATTGGAGAACTGAAGCTTTCTTT,CGASHWRTEAFF
.,TRBD2,TRBV2,TRBJ2-1,TGTGCCAGCAGCCGACTAGCTAACAATGAGCAGTTCTTC,CASSRLANNEQFF
.,.,TRBV7-2,TRBJ2-7,TGTGCCAGCAGCGAAGTCCTGCTAGACCTCTCCTACGAGCAGTACTTC,CASSEVLLDLSYEQYF
.,TRBD2,TRBV5-1,TRBJ2-1,TGCGCCAGCAGCGCGACTAGCGGGAGGGGGGGTTACAATGAGCAGTTCTTC,CASSATSGRGGYNEQFF
.,TRBD1,TRBV28,TRBJ1-2,TGTGCCAGCAGACCCCCCGCAGGACAGGGTAGCGGCTACACCTTC,CASRPPAGQGSGYTF
.,.,TRBV11-3,TRBJ2-2,TGTGCCAGCACCCTGACCCCCAACACCGGGGAGCTGTTTTTT,CASTLTPNTGELFF